Listed below are T cell receptor beta chains from one sample, sequenced in a study of T cell clonotyping in hematopoietic cell transplantation. Sequencing used immunoSEQ multiplex PCR; TCRdb keeps in-frame clones, though not all of them. The data hold roughly 10,000 clones, with 89% observed a single time. The specimen was PBMCs, collected 180 days after allogeneic stem cell transplant. The source is a male patient aged 60-70 years who had an allogeneic stem cell transplant from an unrelated donor, so the T cells may come from the graft donor. Some clones in this sample may be carry-over from other donors' samples. CDR3s include the opening cysteine and the closing phenylalanine or tryptophan. Fields, in order: D gene, J gene, CDR3 length, clone size, V gene, CDR3 protein, CDR3 DNA. A D gene is named only where the DNA matches it firmly. Clone size is shown for a subset of rows, as once, few, many or a class of expanded clone.

>TRBD2|TRBJ2-3|14|NA|TRBV10-3
CAITREGSTDTQYF
TGTGCCATCACCCGGGAGGGGAGCACAGATACGCAGTATTTT
>TRBD1|TRBJ1-6|15|NA|TRBV5-1
CASRTDRGNNSPLHF
TGCGCCAGCAGGACGGACAGGGGAAATAATTCACCCCTCCACTTT
>NA|TRBJ2-7|14|NA|TRBV9
CASSAEVSSYEQYF
TGTGCCAGCAGCGCCGAGGTGAGCTCCTACGAGCAGTACTTC
>TRBD2|TRBJ2-5|13|NA|TRBV7-2
CAVGLATQETQYF
TGTGCCGTGGGACTAGCGACCCAAGAGACCCAGTACTTC
>NA|TRBJ1-3|14|NA|TRBV25-1
CASSPGVSGNTIYF
TGTGCCAGCAGTCCAGGGGTTTCTGGAAACACCATATATTTT
>TRBD1|TRBJ1-1|13|NA|TRBV7-9
CASSLVTGTEAFF
TGTGCCAGCAGCTTAGTGACAGGGACCGAAGCTTTCTTT
>NA|TRBJ2-3|14|NA|TRBV19
CASSWDSSTDTQYF
TGTGCCAGTAGTTGGGATTCTAGCACAGATACGCAGTATTTT
>NA|TRBJ1-1|14|NA|TRBV5-5
CASEIGTLKTEAFF
TGTGCCAGCGAGATCGGGACCTTAAAAACTGAAGCTTTCTTT
>TRBD2|TRBJ2-2|15|NA|TRBV5-1
CASSLRRGGTGELFF
TGCGCCAGCAGCTTGAGGCGGGGGGGCACCGGGGAGCTGTTTTTT
>NA|TRBJ2-7|15|once|TRBV7-9
CASSLRQGGTYEQYF
TGTGCCAGCAGCTTACGGCAGGGGGGTACCTACGAGCAGTACTTC
>NA|TRBJ1-2|13|NA|TRBV7-2
CASSLQGIYGYTF
TGTGCCAGCAGCTTACAGGGGATCTATGGCTACACCTTC
>TRBD1|TRBJ2-7|15|NA|TRBV5-1
CASRPSTGGIYEQYF
TGCGCCAGCAGACCCTCTACAGGGGGTATCTACGAGCAGTACTTC
>NA|TRBJ1-1|11|once|TRBV29-1
CSAKSGTEAFF
TGCAGCGCCAAATCGGGCACTGAAGCTTTCTTT
>NA|TRBJ2-2|15|NA|TRBV7-3
CASSLLGSNTGELFF
TGTGCCAGCAGCTTATTAGGGTCCAATACCGGGGAGCTGTTTTTT
>NA|TRBJ2-3|13|NA|TRBV21-1
CASSNRCTDTQYF
TGTGCCAGCAGTAACCGGTGCACAGATACGCAGTATTTT
>NA|TRBJ1-5|13|NA|TRBV6-5
CASSYIKDQPQHF
TGTGCCAGCAGTTACATAAAGGATCAGCCCCAGCATTTT
>NA|TRBJ1-1|13|NA|TRBV29-1
CSVREGTDTEAFF
TGCAGCGTACGCGAGGGGACGGACACTGAAGCTTTCTTT
>TRBD1|TRBJ1-5|15|NA|TRBV28
CASSLWDRVPQPQHF
TGTGCCAGCAGTTTATGGGACAGGGTCCCTCAGCCCCAGCATTTT
>NA|TRBJ2-7|11|NA|TRBV29-1
CSVMTALEQYF
TGCAGCGTTATGACAGCTCTCGAGCAGTACTTC
>NA|TRBJ1-1|13|NA|TRBV7-3
CASSLDRNTEAFF
TGTGCCAGCAGCTTAGACAGGAACACTGAAGCTTTCTTT
>NA|TRBJ2-5|14|few|TRBV5-1
CASALRPVQETQYF
TGCGCCAGCGCCTTGCGGCCGGTCCAAGAGACCCAGTACTTC
>TRBD1|TRBJ1-1|17|NA|TRBV2
CASIRDRGSTMNTEAFF
TGTGCCAGCATCCGGGACAGGGGATCCACTATGAACACTGAAGCTTTCTTT
>TRBD1|TRBJ1-5|13|NA|TRBV6-5
CASSRDRGQPQHF
TGTGCCAGCAGCCGAGACAGGGGCCAGCCCCAGCATTTT
>TRBD1|TRBJ2-7|15|NA|TRBV18
CASSPLQGPNYEQYF
TGTGCCAGCTCACCTTTACAGGGGCCTAACTACGAGCAGTACTTC
>TRBD2|TRBJ2-2|17|NA|TRBV9
CASSAPTSGGSTGELFF
TGTGCCAGCAGCGCACCGACTAGCGGGGGGTCTACCGGGGAGCTGTTTTTT
>TRBD1|TRBJ1-5|14|NA|TRBV7-2
CASSDRDRGQPQHF
TGTGCCAGCAGCGACCGGGACAGGGGGCAGCCCCAGCATTTT
>NA|TRBJ1-6|16|once|TRBV11-2
CASSYLGGSYNSPLHF
TGTGCCAGCAGCTACCTCGGGGGCTCCTATAATTCACCCCTCCACTTT
>TRBD1|TRBJ1-3|14|NA|TRBV19
CASSIGQAGNTIYF
TGTGCCAGTAGTATCGGACAGGCTGGAAACACCATATATTTT
>NA|TRBJ2-7|14|NA|TRBV28
CASRASGERYEQYF
TGTGCCAGCAGGGCTTCGGGCGAGAGGTACGAGCAGTACTTC
>NA|TRBJ1-1|13|NA|TRBV19
CASSFQGETEAFF
TGTGCCAGTAGTTTCCAGGGAGAAACTGAAGCTTTCTTT
>TRBD2|TRBJ2-2|16|NA|TRBV5-6
CASSFGWLAATGELFF
TGTGCCAGCAGCTTCGGGTGGCTAGCGGCCACCGGGGAGCTGTTTTTT
>NA|TRBJ1-1|14|NA|TRBV4-1
CASSQSPSRSAAFF
TGCGCCAGCAGCCAAAGTCCCAGTCGGAGTGCAGCTTTCTTT
>NA|TRBJ1-4|16|NA|TRBV6-1
CASSEYPDRRQEKLFF
TGTGCCAGCAGTGAATATCCCGACAGACGTCAGGAAAAACTGTTTTTT
>TRBD2|TRBJ2-2|17|NA|TRBV2
CASGGEWQRGNTGELFF
TGTGCCAGCGGGGGGGAGTGGCAAAGGGGAAACACCGGGGAGCTGTTTTTT
>TRBD1|TRBJ1-1|11|NA|TRBV29-1
CSVGQGAEAFF
TGCAGCGTCGGACAGGGCGCTGAAGCTTTCTTT
>NA|TRBJ2-1|12|NA|TRBV7-2
CASSSSTALQFF
TGTGCCAGCAGCTCAAGCACGGCCTTGCAGTTCTTC